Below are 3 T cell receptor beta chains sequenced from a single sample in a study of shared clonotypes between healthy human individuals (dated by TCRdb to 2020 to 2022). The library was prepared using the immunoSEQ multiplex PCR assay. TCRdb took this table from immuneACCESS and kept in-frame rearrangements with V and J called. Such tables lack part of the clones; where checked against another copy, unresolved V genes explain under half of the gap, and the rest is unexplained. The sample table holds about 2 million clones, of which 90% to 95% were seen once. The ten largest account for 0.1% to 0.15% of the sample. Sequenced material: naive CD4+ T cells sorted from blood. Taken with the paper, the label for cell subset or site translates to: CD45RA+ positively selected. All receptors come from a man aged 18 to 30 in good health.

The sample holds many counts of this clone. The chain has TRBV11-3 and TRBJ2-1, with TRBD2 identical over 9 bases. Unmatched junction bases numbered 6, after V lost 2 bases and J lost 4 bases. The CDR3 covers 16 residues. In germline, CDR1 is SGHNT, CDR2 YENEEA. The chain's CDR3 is CASSLIRTSDYNEQFF. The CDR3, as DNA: TGTGCCAGCAGCTTAATTCGGACTAGCGATTACAATGAGCAGTTCTTC.

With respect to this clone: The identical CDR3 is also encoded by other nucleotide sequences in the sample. CDR3 residues: CASSYSLAGTYNEQFF. The DNA for the CDR3 is TGTGCCAGCAGTTACTCATTAGCGGGAACCTACAATGAGCAGTTCTTC. V is TRBV6-5 and J is TRBJ2-1, with TRBD2 matching over 8 bases. The CDR3 spans 16 residues. Trimming took 0 bases from V and 2 from J; bases not matched to a gene: 3. The germline V gene has CDR1 MNHEY and CDR2 SVGAGI.

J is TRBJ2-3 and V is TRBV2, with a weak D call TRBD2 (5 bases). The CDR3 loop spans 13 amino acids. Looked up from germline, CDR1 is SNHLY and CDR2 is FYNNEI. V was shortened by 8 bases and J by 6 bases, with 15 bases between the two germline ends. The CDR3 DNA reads TGTGCCAGCGCTAATATACTAGTTGATACGCAGTATTTT. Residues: CASANILVDTQYF.